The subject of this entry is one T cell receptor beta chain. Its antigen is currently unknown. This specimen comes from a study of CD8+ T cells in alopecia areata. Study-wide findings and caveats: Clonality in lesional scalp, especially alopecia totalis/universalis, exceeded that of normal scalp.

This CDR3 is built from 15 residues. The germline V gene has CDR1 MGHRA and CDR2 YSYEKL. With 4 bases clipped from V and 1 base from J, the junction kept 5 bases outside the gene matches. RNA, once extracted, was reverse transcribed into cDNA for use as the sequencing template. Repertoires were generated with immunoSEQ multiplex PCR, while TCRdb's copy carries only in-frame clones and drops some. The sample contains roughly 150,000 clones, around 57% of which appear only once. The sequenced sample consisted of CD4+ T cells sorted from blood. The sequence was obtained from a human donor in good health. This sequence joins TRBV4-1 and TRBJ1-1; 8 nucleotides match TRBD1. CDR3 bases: TGCGCCAGCAGCCCGACAGGGGCAAGGAACACTGAAGCTTTCTTT. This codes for CASSPTGARNTEAFF.